Following are 8 T cell receptor beta chains from one sample sequenced in a study of TIL therapy for anti-PD-1-resistant metastatic lung cancer. Time point: pre-treatment sample, taken before nivolumab and TIL therapy. The immunoSEQ assay was v3. Here immunoSEQ multiplex PCR was the method, and the copy in TCRdb shows in-frame clones only, minus some. This table has about 50,000 clones, around three quarters appearing once. Sequences were derived from blood, sampled at baseline. These receptor sequences come from a woman between 30 and 79 years old with non-small cell lung cancer.

The chain recombines TRBV2 with TRBJ1-3; the match to TRBD1 covers 7 bases. This CDR3 spans 13 amino acids. The J segment lost 4 bases and the V segment lost 4 bases, leaving 1 base of the junction unmatched. The germline CDR1 and CDR2 sequences are SNHLY and FYNNEI. The CDR3 DNA sequence: TGTGCCAGCAGTGGACAGGGAGGAAACACCATATATTTT. It specifies CASSGQGGNTIYF.

The CDR3 region has the DNA TGTGCCAGCAGCTTAGCGATGGGACAGAGGGGTAAAAAACTGTTTTTT. The encoded protein is CASSLAMGQRGKKLFF. The chain uses TRBV11-3 and TRBJ1-4; TRBD1 aligns across 7 bases. The V gene's germline CDR1 is SGHNT and CDR2 YENEEA. V lost 1 base to trimming and J lost 9 bases; unmatched junction nucleotides: 11. The CDR3 extends over 16 amino acids. Using reference TRBV11-3 and TRBJ1-4 for the parts outside the CDR3, the full variable domain is EAGVVQSPRYKIIEKKQPVAFWCNPISGHNTLYWYLQNLGQGPELLIRYENEEAVDDSQLPKDRFSAERLKGVDSTLKIQPAELGDSAVYLCASSLAMGQRGKKLFFGSGTQLSVL.

The chain carries TRBV5-4 and TRBJ2-3; TRBD2 might be the D (5 bases). Germline V gene lookup returns CDR1 SGHNT and CDR2 YYREEE (reference sequence). The CDR3 totals 13 residues. Trimming removed 0 bases at V and 11 bases at J, with 13 bases between. The DNA of the CDR3 is TGTGCCAGCAGCTTGGTTTCCCGTCGGGAGCAGTATTTT. Translating gives CASSLVSRREQYF. The full variable domain, completed using reference TRBV5-4 and TRBJ2-3, is ETGVTQSPTHLIKTRGQQVTLRCSSQSGHNTVSWYQQALGQGPQFIFQYYREEENGRGNFPPRFSGLQFPNYSSELNVNALELDDSALYLCASSLVSRREQYFGPGTRLTVL.

The chain is built from TRBV6-6 and TRBJ2-1, with a weak D call TRBD2 (6 bases). CDR1 is MNHNY, CDR2 SVGAGI, per germline (reference sequence). This CDR3 has 15 amino acids. V lost 5 bases to trimming and J lost 0 bases, with 11 bases between them. For the CDR3, the DNA is TGTGCCAGCAGTCGACTCGGGAGCTCCTACAATGAGCAGTTCTTC. Translated, it gives CASSRLGSSYNEQFF.

The sample holds a few counts of this clone. The chain couples TRBV11-2 to TRBJ2-3; 7 bases line up with TRBD1. CDR1 is SGHAT and CDR2 is FQNNGV in the germline V gene. The CDR3 sequence is 15 residues long. The V and J ends lost 6 bases and 14 bases, in that order; junction bases with no gene match: 20. In DNA, the CDR3 is TGTGCCAGCAGGAAACCAGGGAATTCGGACAGGCGACGGTATTTT. Translating gives CASRKPGNSDRRRYF.

This chain links TRBV4-3 with TRBJ1-3, with a tentative D call TRBD1 (6 bases). With 3 bases removed from V and 0 bases from J, the gap between germline ends came to 12 bases. Germline values: CDR1 LGHNA, CDR2 YSLEER. This CDR3 has 16 amino acids. This CDR3 reads CASSQAQGGSGNTIYF. Written as DNA, the CDR3 is TGCGCCAGCAGCCAGGCCCAAGGGGGCTCTGGAAACACCATATATTTT.

V gene TRBV4-3 combines with J gene TRBJ1-2; no definite D call. The CDR3 extends over 15 amino acids. CDR1 LGHNA and CDR2 YSLEER come from the germline V gene. Trimming shortened V by 0 bases and J by 8 bases, and 16 bases separated the two germline ends. CDR3 in amino acids: CASSQETLVQRGYTF. CDR3 DNA sequence: TGCGCCAGCAGCCAAGAAACCTTGGTGCAGCGGGGCTACACCTTC.

This chain uses TRBV10-2 with TRBJ2-7, with D hard to call. The germline V and J ends were trimmed by 3 bases and 2 bases, with 8 bases remaining between them. Germline V gene data show CDR1 as WSHSY and CDR2 as SAAADI. The CDR3 loop spans 13 amino acids. The CDR3 sequence is CASSEATPYEQYF. The CDR3 DNA reads TGCGCCAGCAGTGAAGCCACCCCCTACGAGCAGTACTTC.